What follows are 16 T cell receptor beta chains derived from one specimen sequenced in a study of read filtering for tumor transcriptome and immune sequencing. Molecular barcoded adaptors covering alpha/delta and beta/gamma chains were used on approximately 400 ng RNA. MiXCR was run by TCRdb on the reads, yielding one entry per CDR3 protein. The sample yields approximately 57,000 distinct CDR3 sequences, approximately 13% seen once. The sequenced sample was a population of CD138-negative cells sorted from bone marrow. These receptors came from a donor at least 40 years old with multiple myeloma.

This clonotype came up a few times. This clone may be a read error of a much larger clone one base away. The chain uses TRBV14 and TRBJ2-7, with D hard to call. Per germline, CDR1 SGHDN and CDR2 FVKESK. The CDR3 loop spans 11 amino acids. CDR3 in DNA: TGTGCCGGCAGCAGCCGCTACGAGCAGTACTTC. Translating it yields CAGSSRYEQYF.

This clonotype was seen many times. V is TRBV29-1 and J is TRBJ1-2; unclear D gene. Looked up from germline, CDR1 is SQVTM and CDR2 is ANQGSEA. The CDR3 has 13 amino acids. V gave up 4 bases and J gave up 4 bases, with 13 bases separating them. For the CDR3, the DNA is TGCAGCGTTGGGGCCCAGCCTCGCTATGGCTACACCTTC. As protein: CSVGAQPRYGYTF.

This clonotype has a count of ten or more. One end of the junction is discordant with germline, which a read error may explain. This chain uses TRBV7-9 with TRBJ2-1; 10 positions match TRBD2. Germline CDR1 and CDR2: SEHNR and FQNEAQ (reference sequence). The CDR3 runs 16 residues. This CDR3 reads CASSLGLAGSNNEQFF. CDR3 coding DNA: TGTGCCAGCAGCTTAGGACTAGCGGGCTCCAACAATGAGCAGTTCTTC.

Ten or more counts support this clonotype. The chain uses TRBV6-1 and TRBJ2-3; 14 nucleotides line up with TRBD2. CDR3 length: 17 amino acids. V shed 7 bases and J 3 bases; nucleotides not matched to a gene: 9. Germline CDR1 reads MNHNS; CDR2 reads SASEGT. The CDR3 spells CASNGLAGGQRTDTQYF. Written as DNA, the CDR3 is TGTGCCAGCAACGGACTAGCGGGGGGCCAGCGTACAGATACGCAGTATTTT.

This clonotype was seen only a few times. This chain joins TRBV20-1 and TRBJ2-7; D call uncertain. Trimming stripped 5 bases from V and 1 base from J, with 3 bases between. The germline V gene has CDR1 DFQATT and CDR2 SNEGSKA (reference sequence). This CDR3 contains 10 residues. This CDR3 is CSAASYEQYF. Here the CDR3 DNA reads TGCAGTGCTGCTTCCTACGAGCAGTACTTC.

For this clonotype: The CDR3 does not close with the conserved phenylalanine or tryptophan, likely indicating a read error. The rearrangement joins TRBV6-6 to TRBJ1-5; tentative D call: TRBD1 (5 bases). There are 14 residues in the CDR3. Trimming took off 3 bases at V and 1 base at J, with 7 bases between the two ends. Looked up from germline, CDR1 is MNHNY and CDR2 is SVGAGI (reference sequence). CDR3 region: CASSYRGSNQPQHS. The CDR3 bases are TGTGCCAGCAGTTATCGGGGGAGCAATCAGCCCCAGCATTCT.

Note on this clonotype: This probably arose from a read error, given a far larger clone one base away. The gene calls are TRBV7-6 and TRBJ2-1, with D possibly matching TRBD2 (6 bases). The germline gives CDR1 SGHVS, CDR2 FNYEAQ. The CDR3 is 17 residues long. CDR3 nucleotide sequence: TGTGCCAGCAGCTTAGATCTGAGGGCGGGGTCCGCGAATGGGCAGTTCTTC. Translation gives CASSLDLRAGSANGQFF.

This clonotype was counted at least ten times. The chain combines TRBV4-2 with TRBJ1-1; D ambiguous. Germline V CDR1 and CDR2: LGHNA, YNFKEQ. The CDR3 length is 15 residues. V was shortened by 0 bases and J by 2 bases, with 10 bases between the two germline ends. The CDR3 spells CASSQDEAENTEAFF. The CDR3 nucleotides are TGTGCCAGCAGCCAAGATGAGGCAGAAAACACTGAAGCTTTCTTT.

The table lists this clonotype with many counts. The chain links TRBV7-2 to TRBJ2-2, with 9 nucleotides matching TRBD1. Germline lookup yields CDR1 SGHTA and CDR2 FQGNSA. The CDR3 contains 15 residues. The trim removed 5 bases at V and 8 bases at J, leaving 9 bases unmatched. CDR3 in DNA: TGTGCCAGCAGCCCGGGGTTCGGACAGGGGGGGGAGCTGTTTTTT. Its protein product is CASSPGFGQGGELFF.

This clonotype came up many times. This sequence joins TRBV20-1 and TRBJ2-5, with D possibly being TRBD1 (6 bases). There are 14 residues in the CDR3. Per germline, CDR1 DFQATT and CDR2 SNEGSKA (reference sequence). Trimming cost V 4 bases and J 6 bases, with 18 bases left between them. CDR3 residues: CSATTAIQGQTQYF. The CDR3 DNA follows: TGCAGTGCTACCACTGCAATACAGGGTCAGACCCAGTACTTC.

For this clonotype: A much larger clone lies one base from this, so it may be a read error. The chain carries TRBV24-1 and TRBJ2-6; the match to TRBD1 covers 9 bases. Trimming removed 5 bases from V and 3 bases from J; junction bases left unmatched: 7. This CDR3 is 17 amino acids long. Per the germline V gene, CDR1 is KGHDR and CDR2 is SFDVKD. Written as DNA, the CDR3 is TGTGCCACCAGTGTAATACAGGGGGCGCTTGGGGCCAACGTCCTGACTTTC. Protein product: CATSVIQGALGANVLTF.

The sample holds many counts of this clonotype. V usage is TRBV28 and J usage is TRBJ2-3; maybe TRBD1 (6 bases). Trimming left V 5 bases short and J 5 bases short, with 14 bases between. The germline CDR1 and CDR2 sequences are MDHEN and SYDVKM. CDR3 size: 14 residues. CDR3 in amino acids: CASSPWGHQDTQYF. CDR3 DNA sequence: TGTGCCAGCAGTCCGTGGGGACATCAAGATACGCAGTATTTT.

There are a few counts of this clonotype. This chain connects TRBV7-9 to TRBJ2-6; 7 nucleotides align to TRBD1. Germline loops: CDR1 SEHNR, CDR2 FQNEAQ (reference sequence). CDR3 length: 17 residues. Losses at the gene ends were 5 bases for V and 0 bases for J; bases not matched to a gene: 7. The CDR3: CASSIPWDSSGANVLTF. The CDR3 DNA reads TGTGCCAGCAGCATACCCTGGGACAGCTCTGGGGCCAACGTCCTGACTTTC.

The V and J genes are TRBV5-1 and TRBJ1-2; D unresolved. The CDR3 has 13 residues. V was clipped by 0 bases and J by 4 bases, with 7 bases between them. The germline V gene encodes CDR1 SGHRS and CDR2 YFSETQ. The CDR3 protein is CASSLGTPYGYTF. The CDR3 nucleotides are TGCGCCAGCAGCTTGGGGACGCCCTATGGCTACACCTTC.

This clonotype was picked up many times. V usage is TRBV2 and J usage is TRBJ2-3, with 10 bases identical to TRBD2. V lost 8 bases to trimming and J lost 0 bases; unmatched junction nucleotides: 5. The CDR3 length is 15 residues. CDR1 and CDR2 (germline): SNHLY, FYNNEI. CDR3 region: CASGGLAASTDTQYF. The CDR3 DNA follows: TGTGCCAGCGGAGGACTAGCGGCTAGCACAGATACGCAGTATTTT.

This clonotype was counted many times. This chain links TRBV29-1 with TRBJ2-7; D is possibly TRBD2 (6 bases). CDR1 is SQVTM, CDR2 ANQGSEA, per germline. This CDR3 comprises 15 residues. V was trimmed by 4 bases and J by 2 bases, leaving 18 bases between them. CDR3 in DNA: TGCAGCGTTGGGGGAGGACGAATACCAGCCTACGAGCAGTACTTC. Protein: CSVGGGRIPAYEQYF.